A selection of T cell receptor beta chains follows, all from one sample in a study of spatial heterogeneity in lung cancer. Each CDR3 protein is one row after TCRdb ran MiXCR on the 5' RACE reads. This table has roughly 3,500 distinct CDR3 sequences, roughly a third appearing once. Sequences were derived from lung tumor tissue, sampled at surgery. Receptor source: a male donor with early-stage non-small cell lung cancer. Both conserved end residues are part of each CDR3. Fields, in order: J gene, V gene, clone size, D gene, CDR3 protein, CDR3 DNA. The D gene is left open where the match is weak. Not all rows give a size; the values are once, few, many and, for expanded clones, a class.

>TRBJ2-5|TRBV10-3|.|.
CAINKRTEETQYF
TGTGCCATCAATAAGCGGACAGAAGAGACCCAGTACTTC
>TRBJ2-7|TRBV18|.|.
CASSPPGLPYEQYF
TGTGCCAGCTCACCTCCGGGACTTCCCTACGAGCAGTACTTC
>TRBJ2-2|TRBV5-1|.|TRBD2
CASSIPLAGAEAGELFF
TGCGCCAGCAGCATACCCTTAGCGGGAGCTGAGGCCGGGGAGCTGTTTTTT
>TRBJ1-3|TRBV28|medium-sized|.
CASSLLSADRYLRDTIYF
TGTGCCAGCAGTTTGTTATCCGCCGACAGGTACCTCCGGGACACCATATATTTT
>TRBJ2-3|TRBV28|few|TRBD2
CASSSGLAGGIDTQYF
TGTGCCAGCAGTTCAGGACTAGCGGGAGGTATCGATACGCAGTATTTT
>TRBJ1-2|TRBV20-1|.|TRBD1
CSAPGQGAYGYTF
TGCAGTGCCCCAGGACAGGGGGCCTATGGCTACACCTTC
>TRBJ2-1|TRBV20-1|.|.
CSARDPAGPRQHEQFF
TGCAGTGCTAGAGATCCGGCGGGACCCCGCCAGCATGAGCAGTTCTTC
>TRBJ2-7|TRBV21-1|few|.
CASSKRCDRGRTYEQYF
TGTGCCAGCAGCAAAAGGTGCGACAGGGGGCGAACCTACGAGCAGTACTTC
>TRBJ2-1|TRBV18|.|.
CASSPPPVAGEQFF
TGTGCCAGCTCACCTCCGCCGGTTGCGGGCGAGCAGTTCTTC
>TRBJ2-2|TRBV12-3/TRBV12-4|.|.
CASSFGQPNTGELFF
TGTGCCAGCAGTTTTGGCCAGCCGAACACCGGGGAGCTGTTTTTT
>TRBJ1-2|TRBV7-9|.|.
CASSLDIPYGYTF
TGTGCCAGCAGCTTAGATATACCCTATGGCTACACCTTC
>TRBJ2-4|TRBV29-1|.|.
CSVEELGRGDIQYF
TGCAGCGTTGAAGAGTTGGGAAGGGGCGACATTCAGTACTTC
>TRBJ2-7|TRBV29-1|.|TRBD2
CSVGFLAGGPVEQYF
TGCAGCGTAGGTTTCCTAGCGGGAGGGCCAGTCGAGCAGTACTTC
>TRBJ1-2|TRBV6-6|.|.
CASSPTIYGYTF
TGTGCCAGCAGTCCGACGATCTATGGCTACACCTTC
>TRBJ2-1|TRBV14|.|TRBD2
CASSQGEGLAGVYNEQFF
TGTGCCAGCAGCCAAGGGGAGGGACTAGCGGGAGTTTACAATGAGCAGTTCTTC
>TRBJ2-3|TRBV9|medium-sized|.
CASSVSWDTQYF
TGTGCCAGCAGCGTTTCGTGGGATACGCAGTATTTT
>TRBJ2-1|TRBV5-1|many|TRBD1
CASSGDRVHNEQFF
TGCGCCAGCAGCGGGGACAGGGTCCACAATGAGCAGTTCTTC
>TRBJ2-2|TRBV12-3/TRBV12-4|few|TRBD1
CASSLARQGANTGELFF
TGTGCCAGCAGTTTAGCCCGACAGGGGGCGAACACCGGGGAGCTGTTTTTT
>TRBJ2-7|TRBV11-2|medium-sized|.
CASSISGSALYEQYF
TGTGCCAGCAGCATAAGCGGGTCCGCTCTCTACGAGCAGTACTTC
>TRBJ2-7|TRBV11-2|.|.
CASSFSGGEEQYF
TGTGCCAGCAGCTTTTCGGGGGGCGAGGAGCAGTACTTC
>TRBJ2-2|TRBV12-5|.|TRBD2
CASGSPLGLAGEVNTGELFF
TGTGCTAGTGGTTCCCCCTTAGGACTAGCGGGAGAGGTGAACACCGGGGAGCTGTTTTTT
>TRBJ2-6|TRBV7-9|.|TRBD1
CASSGRRQGPGANVLTF
TGTGCCAGCAGCGGCAGACGACAGGGACCAGGGGCCAACGTCCTGACTTTC
>TRBJ2-1|TRBV7-2|.|.
CASSLVARFDEQFF
TGTGCCAGCAGCTTAGTTGCTAGGTTCGATGAGCAGTTCTTC
>TRBJ2-1|TRBV6-2/TRBV6-3|medium-sized|.
CASSYGAEYEQFF
TGTGCCAGCAGTTACGGGGCCGAGTATGAGCAGTTCTTC
>TRBJ1-6|TRBV7-9|once|TRBD1
CASSLALQGGASPLHF
TGTGCCAGCAGCTTAGCCCTACAGGGGGGGGCTTCACCCCTCCACTTT
>TRBJ2-5|TRBV6-5|.|TRBD2
CASRNSPGGGETQYF
TGTGCCAGCAGGAACTCACCGGGGGGGGGAGAGACCCAGTACTTC
>TRBJ2-1|TRBV7-2|few|.
CASSMGSGLSYNEQFF
TGTGCCAGCAGCATGGGTTCGGGACTCAGCTACAATGAGCAGTTCTTC
>TRBJ2-2|TRBV20-1|.|.
CSAREMRSYTGELIF
TGCAGTGCTAGAGAAATGCGGAGCTACACCGGGGAGCTGATTTTT
>TRBJ2-3|TRBV27|once|TRBD1
CATSGTGGADTLYF
TGTGCCACCTCAGGGACAGGGGGCGCAGATACGCTGTATTTT
>TRBJ2-3|TRBV18|few|TRBD1
CASSPGTVRDTQYF
TGTGCCAGCTCCCCGGGGACAGTAAGAGATACGCAGTATTTT
>TRBJ2-1|TRBV6-5|once|.
CASSKGTLGSNEQFF
TGTGCCAGCAGCAAAGGGACCCTGGGATCCAATGAGCAGTTCTTC
>TRBJ2-1|TRBV2|.|TRBD1
CASSGDRSSYNEQFF
TGTGCCAGCAGTGGGGACAGATCCTCCTACAATGAGCAGTTCTTC
>TRBJ1-1|TRBV6-1|large|.
CASSPWVAEAFF
TGTGCCAGCAGCCCATGGGTCGCTGAAGCTTTCTTT